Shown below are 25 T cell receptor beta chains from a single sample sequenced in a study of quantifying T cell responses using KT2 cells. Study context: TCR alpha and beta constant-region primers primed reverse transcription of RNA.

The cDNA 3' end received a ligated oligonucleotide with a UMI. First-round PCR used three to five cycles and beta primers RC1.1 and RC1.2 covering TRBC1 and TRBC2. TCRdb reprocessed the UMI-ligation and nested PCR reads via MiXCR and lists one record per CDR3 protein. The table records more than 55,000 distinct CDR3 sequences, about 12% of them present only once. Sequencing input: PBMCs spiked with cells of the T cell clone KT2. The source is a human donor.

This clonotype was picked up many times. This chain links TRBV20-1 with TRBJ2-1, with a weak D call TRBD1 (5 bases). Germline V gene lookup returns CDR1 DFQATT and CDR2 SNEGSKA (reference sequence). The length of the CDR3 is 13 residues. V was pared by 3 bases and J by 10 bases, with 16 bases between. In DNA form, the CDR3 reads TGCAGTGCTAGGGCGGCTGGGGCCAGGGAGCAGTTCTTC. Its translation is CSARAAGAREQFF.

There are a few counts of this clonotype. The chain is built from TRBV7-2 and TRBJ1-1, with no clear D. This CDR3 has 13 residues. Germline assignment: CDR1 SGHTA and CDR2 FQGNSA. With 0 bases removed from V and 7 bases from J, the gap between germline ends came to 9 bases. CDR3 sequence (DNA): TGTGCCAGCAGCTTAGCTAATGAGATTGAAGCTTTCTTT. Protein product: CASSLANEIEAFF.

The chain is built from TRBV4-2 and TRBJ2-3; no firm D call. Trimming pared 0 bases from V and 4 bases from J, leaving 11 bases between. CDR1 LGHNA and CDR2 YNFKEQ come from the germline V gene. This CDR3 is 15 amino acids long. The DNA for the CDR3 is TGTGCCAGCAGCCAAGAATCGGGTCCCGCAGATACGCAGTATTTT. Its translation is CASSQESGPADTQYF.

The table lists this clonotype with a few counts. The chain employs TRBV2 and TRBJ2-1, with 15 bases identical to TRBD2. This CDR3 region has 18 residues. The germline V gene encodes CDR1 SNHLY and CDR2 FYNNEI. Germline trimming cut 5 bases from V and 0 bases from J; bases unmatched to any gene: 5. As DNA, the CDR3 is TGTGCCAGCAGTCAAAGGACTAGCGGGGGGGCCTCCTACAATGAGCAGTTCTTC. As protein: CASSQRTSGGASYNEQFF.

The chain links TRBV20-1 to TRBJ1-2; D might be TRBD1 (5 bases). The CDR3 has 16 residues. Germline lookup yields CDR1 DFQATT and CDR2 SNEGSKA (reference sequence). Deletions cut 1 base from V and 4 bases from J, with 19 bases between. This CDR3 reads CSARALRGASFYGYTF. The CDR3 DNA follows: TGCAGTGCTAGAGCGCTTAGGGGAGCGTCGTTCTATGGCTACACCTTC.

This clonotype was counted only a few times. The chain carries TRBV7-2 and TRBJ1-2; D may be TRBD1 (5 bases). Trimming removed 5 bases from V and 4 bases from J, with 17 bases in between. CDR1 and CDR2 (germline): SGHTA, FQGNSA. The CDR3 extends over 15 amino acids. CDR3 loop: CASSPMGGGFYGYTF. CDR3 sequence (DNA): TGTGCCAGCAGCCCCATGGGGGGAGGTTTCTATGGCTACACCTTC.

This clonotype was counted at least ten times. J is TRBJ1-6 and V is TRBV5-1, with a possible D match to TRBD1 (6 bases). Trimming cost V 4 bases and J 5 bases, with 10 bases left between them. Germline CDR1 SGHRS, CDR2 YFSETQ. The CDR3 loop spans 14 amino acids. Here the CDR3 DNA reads TGCGCCAGCAGCCTGGGACAAGATAATTCACCCCTCCACTTT. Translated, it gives CASSLGQDNSPLHF.

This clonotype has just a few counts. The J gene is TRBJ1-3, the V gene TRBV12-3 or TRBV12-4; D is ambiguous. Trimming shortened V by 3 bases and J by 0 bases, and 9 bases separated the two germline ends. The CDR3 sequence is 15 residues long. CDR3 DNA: TGTGCCAGCAGTTTCTCCGGATTCTCTGGAAACACCATATATTTT. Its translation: CASSFSGFSGNTIYF.

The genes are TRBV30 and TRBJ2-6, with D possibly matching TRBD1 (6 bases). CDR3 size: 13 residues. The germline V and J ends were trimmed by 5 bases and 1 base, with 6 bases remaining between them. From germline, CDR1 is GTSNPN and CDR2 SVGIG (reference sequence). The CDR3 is CAWQGSGANVLTF. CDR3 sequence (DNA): TGTGCCTGGCAGGGGTCTGGGGCCAACGTCCTGACTTTC.

Here the CDR3 reads CAWEVNWGALLKYNEQFF. The CDR3 DNA is TGTGCCTGGGAGGTAAATTGGGGGGCCTTATTGAAGTACAATGAGCAGTTCTTC. The gene calls are TRBV30 and TRBJ2-1, with D possibly being TRBD1 or TRBD2 (6 bases each). Trimming took off 5 bases at V and 4 bases at J, with 27 bases between the two ends. The CDR3 has 18 amino acids. Germline loops: CDR1 GTSNPN, CDR2 SVGIG (reference sequence).

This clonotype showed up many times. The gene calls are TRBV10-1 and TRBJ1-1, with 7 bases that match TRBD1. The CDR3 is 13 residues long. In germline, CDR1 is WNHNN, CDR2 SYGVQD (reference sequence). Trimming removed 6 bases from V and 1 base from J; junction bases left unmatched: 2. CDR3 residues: CASSQGGNTEAFF. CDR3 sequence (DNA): TGCGCCAGCAGCCAGGGGGGGAACACTGAAGCTTTCTTT.

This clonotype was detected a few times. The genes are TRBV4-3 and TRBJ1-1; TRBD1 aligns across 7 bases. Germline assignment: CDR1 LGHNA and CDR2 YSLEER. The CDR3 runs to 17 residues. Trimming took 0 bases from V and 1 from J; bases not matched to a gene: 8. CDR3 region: CASSQDLDTGANTEAFF. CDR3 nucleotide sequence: TGCGCCAGCAGCCAAGATTTGGACACAGGGGCGAACACTGAAGCTTTCTTT.

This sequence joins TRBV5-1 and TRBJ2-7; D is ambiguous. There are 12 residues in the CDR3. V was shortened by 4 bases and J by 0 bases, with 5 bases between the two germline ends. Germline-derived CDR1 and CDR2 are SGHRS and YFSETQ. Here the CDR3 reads CASSPPSYEQYF. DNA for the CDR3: TGCGCCAGCAGCCCCCCCTCCTACGAGCAGTACTTC.

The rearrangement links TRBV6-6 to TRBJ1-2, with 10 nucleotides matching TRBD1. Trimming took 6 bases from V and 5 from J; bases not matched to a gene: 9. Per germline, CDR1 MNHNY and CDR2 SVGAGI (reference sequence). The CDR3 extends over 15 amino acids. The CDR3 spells CASRFSGDRGYGYTF. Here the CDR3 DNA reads TGTGCCAGCAGATTTTCAGGGGACAGGGGATATGGCTACACCTTC.

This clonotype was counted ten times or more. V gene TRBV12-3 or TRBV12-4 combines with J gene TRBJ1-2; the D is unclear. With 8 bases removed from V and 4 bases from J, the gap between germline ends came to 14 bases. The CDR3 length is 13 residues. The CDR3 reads CASSTGFPYGYTF. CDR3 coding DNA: TGTGCCAGCTCCACCGGGTTTCCCTATGGCTACACCTTC.

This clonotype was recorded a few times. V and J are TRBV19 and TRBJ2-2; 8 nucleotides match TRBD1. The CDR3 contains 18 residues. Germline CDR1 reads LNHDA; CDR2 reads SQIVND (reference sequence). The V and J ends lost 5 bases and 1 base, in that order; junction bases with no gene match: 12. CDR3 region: CASSLGGPGQVNTGELFF. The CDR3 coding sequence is TGTGCCAGTAGTTTAGGAGGGCCGGGACAGGTGAACACCGGGGAGCTGTTTTTT.

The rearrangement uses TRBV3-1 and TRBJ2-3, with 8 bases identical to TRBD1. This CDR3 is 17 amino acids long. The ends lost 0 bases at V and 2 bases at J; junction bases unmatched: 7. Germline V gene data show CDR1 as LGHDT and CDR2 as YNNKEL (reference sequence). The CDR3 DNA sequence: TGTGCCAGCAGCCAAGAGGCGGGACAGGTCGTCACAGATACGCAGTATTTT. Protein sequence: CASSQEAGQVVTDTQYF.

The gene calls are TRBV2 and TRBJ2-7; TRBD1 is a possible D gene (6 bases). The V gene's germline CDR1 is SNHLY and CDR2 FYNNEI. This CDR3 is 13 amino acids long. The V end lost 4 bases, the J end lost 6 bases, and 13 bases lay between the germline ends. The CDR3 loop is CASSAPGVGEQYF. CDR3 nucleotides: TGTGCCAGCAGTGCACCAGGGGTCGGCGAGCAGTACTTC.

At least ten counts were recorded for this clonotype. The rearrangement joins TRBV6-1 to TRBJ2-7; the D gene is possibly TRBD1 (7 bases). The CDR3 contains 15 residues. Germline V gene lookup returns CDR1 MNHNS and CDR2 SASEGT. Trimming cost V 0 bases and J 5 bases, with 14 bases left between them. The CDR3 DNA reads TGTGCCAGCAGTGAAGCTGGAGGGGGCTTCGACGAGCAGTACTTC. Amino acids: CASSEAGGGFDEQYF.

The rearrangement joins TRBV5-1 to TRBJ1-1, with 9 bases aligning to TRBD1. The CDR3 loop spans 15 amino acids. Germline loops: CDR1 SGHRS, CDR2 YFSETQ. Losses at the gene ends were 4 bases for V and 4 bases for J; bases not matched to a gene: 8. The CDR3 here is CASSPWDRDFTEAFF. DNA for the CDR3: TGCGCCAGCAGCCCCTGGGACAGGGACTTCACTGAAGCTTTCTTT.

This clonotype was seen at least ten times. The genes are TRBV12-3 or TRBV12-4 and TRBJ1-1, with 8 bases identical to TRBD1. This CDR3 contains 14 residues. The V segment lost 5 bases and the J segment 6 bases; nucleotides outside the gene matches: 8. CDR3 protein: CASSPLQGDPEAFF. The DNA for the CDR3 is TGTGCCAGCAGTCCACTACAGGGGGACCCTGAAGCTTTCTTT.

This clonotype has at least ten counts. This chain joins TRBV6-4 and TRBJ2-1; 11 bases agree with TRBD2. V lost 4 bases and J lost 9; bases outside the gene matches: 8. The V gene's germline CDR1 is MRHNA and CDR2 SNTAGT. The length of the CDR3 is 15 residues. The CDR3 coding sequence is TGTGCCAGCAGTGTTACACTAGCGGGGGATAGTGAGCAGTTCTTC. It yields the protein CASSVTLAGDSEQFF.

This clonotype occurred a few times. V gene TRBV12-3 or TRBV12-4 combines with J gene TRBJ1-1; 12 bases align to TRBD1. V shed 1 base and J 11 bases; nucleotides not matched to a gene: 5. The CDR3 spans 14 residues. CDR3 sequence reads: CASSLVGTGGTAFF. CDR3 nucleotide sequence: TGTGCCAGCAGTTTAGTCGGGACAGGGGGCACGGCTTTCTTT.

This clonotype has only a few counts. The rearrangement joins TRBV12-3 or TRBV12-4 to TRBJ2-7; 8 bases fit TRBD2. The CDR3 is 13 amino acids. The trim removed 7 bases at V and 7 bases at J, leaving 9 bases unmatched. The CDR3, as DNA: TGTGCCAGCACCGTAGCGGGGAGTGGGGAGCAGTACTTC. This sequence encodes CASTVAGSGEQYF.

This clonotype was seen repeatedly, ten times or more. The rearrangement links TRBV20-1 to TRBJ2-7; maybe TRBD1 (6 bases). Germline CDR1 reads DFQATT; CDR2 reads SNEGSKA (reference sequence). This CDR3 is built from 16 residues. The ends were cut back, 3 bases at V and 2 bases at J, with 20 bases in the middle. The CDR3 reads CSASSLRGGPAYEQYF. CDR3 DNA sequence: TGCAGTGCTAGTTCCCTACGAGGGGGTCCTGCCTACGAGCAGTACTTC.